A selection of T cell receptor beta chains follows, all from one sample in a study of naive and memory T cell subsets. Each CDR3 protein is one row after TCRdb ran MiXCR on the 5' RACE reads. The data contain 55,000 to 70,000 distinct CDR3 sequences, about 7% of them singletons. All receptors come from a male donor in good health. CDR3s include the opening cysteine and the closing phenylalanine or tryptophan. The D gene is left open where the match is weak. Size values are once, few and many counts, or a class for expanded clones, and some rows have none.

D gene: TRBD2
clone size: few
V gene: TRBV29-1
J gene: TRBJ2-1
CDR3 protein: CSVGGTSGSRSYNEQFF
CDR3 DNA: TGCAGCGTTGGGGGGACTAGCGGGAGTCGCTCCTACAATGAGCAGTTCTTC

D gene: .
clone size: medium-sized
V gene: TRBV12-2
J gene: TRBJ2-7
CDR3 protein: CASRLGKGTFVRDEQYF
CDR3 DNA: TGTGCAAGTCGCTTAGGGAAAGGAACATTTGTCCGTGACGAGCAGTACTTC

D gene: .
clone size: few
V gene: TRBV12-3/TRBV12-4
J gene: TRBJ2-4
CDR3 protein: CASSLPRRKNIQYF
CDR3 DNA: TGTGCCAGCAGCCTCCCTCGGAGGAAAAACATTCAGTACTTC

D gene: .
clone size: many
V gene: TRBV7-8
J gene: TRBJ1-5
CDR3 protein: CASSTARIGGNQPQHF
CDR3 DNA: TGTGCCAGCAGCACTGCCCGTATTGGGGGAAATCAGCCCCAGCATTTT

D gene: .
clone size: few
V gene: TRBV20-1
J gene: TRBJ1-5
CDR3 protein: CSASGRDQNQPQHF
CDR3 DNA: TGCAGTGCTAGCGGCCGGGACCAAAATCAGCCCCAGCATTTT

D gene: .
clone size: .
V gene: TRBV29-1
J gene: TRBJ2-7
CDR3 protein: CSVDQGSEQYF
CDR3 DNA: TGCAGCGTCGACCAGGGTTCCGAGCAGTACTTC

D gene: .
clone size: .
V gene: TRBV6-5
J gene: TRBJ2-4
CDR3 protein: CASSQGFGIQYF
CDR3 DNA: TGTGCCAGCAGTCAGGGTTTTGGCATTCAGTACTTC

D gene: TRBD2
clone size: few
V gene: TRBV5-5
J gene: TRBJ2-7
CDR3 protein: CASSITSGSRSEQYF
CDR3 DNA: TGTGCCAGCAGCATAACTAGCGGGAGTAGGTCCGAGCAGTACTTC

D gene: TRBD2
clone size: .
V gene: TRBV18
J gene: TRBJ2-5
CDR3 protein: CASSPDPGLVETQYF
CDR3 DNA: TGTGCCAGCTCACCTGATCCGGGACTAGTGGAGACCCAGTACTTC

D gene: .
clone size: .
V gene: TRBV13
J gene: TRBJ2-1
CDR3 protein: CASSVSGYNEQFF
CDR3 DNA: TGTGCCAGCAGCGTCAGTGGCTACAATGAGCAGTTCTTC

D gene: TRBD2
clone size: many
V gene: TRBV7-2
J gene: TRBJ2-3
CDR3 protein: CASSPRTSGSSDTQYF
CDR3 DNA: TGTGCCAGCAGCCCTCGGACTAGCGGGAGTTCAGATACGCAGTATTTT

D gene: TRBD2
clone size: many
V gene: TRBV4-2
J gene: TRBJ2-7
CDR3 protein: CASSQVLAGVIEQYF
CDR3 DNA: TGTGCCAGCAGCCAAGTACTAGCGGGAGTAATTGAGCAGTACTTC

D gene: .
clone size: few
V gene: TRBV4-1
J gene: TRBJ2-3
CDR3 protein: CASSQGYSGADTQYF
CDR3 DNA: TGCGCCAGCAGCCAAGGTTATAGCGGCGCAGATACGCAGTATTTT

D gene: .
clone size: few
V gene: TRBV12-3/TRBV12-4
J gene: TRBJ1-1
CDR3 protein: CASSLAASGHTEAFF
CDR3 DNA: TGTGCCAGCAGTTTGGCGGCCTCCGGCCACACTGAAGCTTTCTTT

D gene: .
clone size: .
V gene: TRBV12-3/TRBV12-4
J gene: TRBJ2-2
CDR3 protein: CASSQQGNTGELFF
CDR3 DNA: TGTGCCAGCAGCCAACAGGGGAACACCGGGGAGCTGTTTTTT

D gene: .
clone size: many
V gene: TRBV20-1
J gene: TRBJ1-2
CDR3 protein: CSARGWTPSGYTF
CDR3 DNA: TGCAGTGCTAGAGGTTGGACGCCTAGTGGCTACACCTTC

D gene: .
clone size: many
V gene: TRBV9
J gene: TRBJ2-4
CDR3 protein: CASSVDSAENIQYF
CDR3 DNA: TGTGCCAGCAGCGTAGATAGCGCCGAGAACATTCAGTACTTC

D gene: .
clone size: .
V gene: TRBV1
J gene: TRBJ2-1
CDR3 protein: CTSSPEEDEQFF
CDR3 DNA: TGCACCAGCAGCCCAGAAGAGGATGAGCAGTTCTTC

D gene: .
clone size: many
V gene: TRBV7-2
J gene: TRBJ2-1
CDR3 protein: CASTRVTGPYNEQFF
CDR3 DNA: TGTGCCAGCACCCGCGTGACTGGACCCTACAATGAGCAGTTCTTC

D gene: .
clone size: many
V gene: TRBV14
J gene: TRBJ2-5
CDR3 protein: CASSQDTLRRTQYF
CDR3 DNA: TGTGCCAGCAGCCAAGATACGTTGAGGAGGACCCAGTACTTC

D gene: TRBD2
clone size: many
V gene: TRBV5-1
J gene: TRBJ2-3
CDR3 protein: CASSWGTSAPDTQYF
CDR3 DNA: TGCGCCAGCAGCTGGGGGACTAGCGCACCAGATACGCAGTATTTT

D gene: .
clone size: few
V gene: TRBV5-1
J gene: TRBJ2-2
CDR3 protein: CASSSPRSGELFF
CDR3 DNA: TGCGCCAGCAGCTCCCCCAGGAGCGGGGAGCTGTTTTTT

D gene: .
clone size: many
V gene: TRBV12-3/TRBV12-4
J gene: TRBJ1-2
CDR3 protein: CASSLGGANYGYTF
CDR3 DNA: TGTGCCAGCAGTCTCGGGGGAGCCAACTATGGCTACACCTTC

D gene: TRBD1
clone size: few
V gene: TRBV18
J gene: TRBJ1-1
CDR3 protein: CASSPLGQGADTEAFF
CDR3 DNA: TGTGCCAGCTCACCGCTAGGGCAGGGGGCGGACACTGAAGCTTTCTTT

D gene: TRBD2
clone size: .
V gene: TRBV12-3/TRBV12-4
J gene: TRBJ2-1
CDR3 protein: CASSGTSGSNHEQFF
CDR3 DNA: TGTGCCAGCAGTGGGACTAGCGGGAGTAACCATGAGCAGTTCTTC

D gene: .
clone size: many
V gene: TRBV5-6
J gene: TRBJ2-1
CDR3 protein: CASSLPGPLNEQFF
CDR3 DNA: TGTGCCAGCAGCCTCCCCGGGCCGCTCAATGAGCAGTTCTTC

D gene: TRBD1
clone size: many
V gene: TRBV27
J gene: TRBJ1-1
CDR3 protein: CASSLGFRTGIRTEAFF
CDR3 DNA: TGTGCCAGCAGTTTAGGTTTCCGGACAGGGATCAGGACTGAAGCTTTCTTT

D gene: .
clone size: .
V gene: TRBV18
J gene: TRBJ1-2
CDR3 protein: CASSPPGRNYGYTF
CDR3 DNA: TGTGCCAGCTCACCACCAGGGAGAAACTATGGCTACACCTTC

D gene: TRBD1
clone size: few
V gene: TRBV5-1
J gene: TRBJ2-1
CDR3 protein: CASSSSAGTGSFNEQFF
CDR3 DNA: TGCGCCAGCAGCTCTTCTGCCGGGACAGGGTCGTTCAATGAGCAGTTCTTC

D gene: .
clone size: few
V gene: TRBV2
J gene: TRBJ2-2
CDR3 protein: CASSTPGELFF
CDR3 DNA: TGTGCCAGCTCTACCCCCGGGGAGCTGTTTTTT

D gene: .
clone size: .
V gene: TRBV2
J gene: TRBJ2-7
CDR3 protein: CASSDVRVYEQYF
CDR3 DNA: TGTGCCAGCAGTGATGTCAGGGTCTACGAGCAGTACTTC

D gene: .
clone size: many
V gene: TRBV7-2
J gene: TRBJ1-1
CDR3 protein: CASSTSSGKMGTEAFF
CDR3 DNA: TGTGCCAGCAGCACCTCCTCGGGGAAGATGGGTACTGAAGCTTTCTTT

D gene: .
clone size: many
V gene: TRBV6-6
J gene: TRBJ2-5
CDR3 protein: CASTPGHLQETQYF
CDR3 DNA: TGTGCCAGCACCCCAGGACATCTCCAAGAGACCCAGTACTTC

D gene: TRBD2
clone size: many
V gene: TRBV7-2
J gene: TRBJ2-3
CDR3 protein: CASSRGTSGRFTDTQYF
CDR3 DNA: TGTGCCAGCAGCCGAGGGACTAGCGGGAGGTTCACAGATACGCAGTATTTT

D gene: .
clone size: many
V gene: TRBV29-1
J gene: TRBJ2-1
CDR3 protein: CSARKLQQFF
CDR3 DNA: TGCAGCGCCCGTAAGCTGCAGCAGTTCTTC

D gene: .
clone size: many
V gene: TRBV12-3/TRBV12-4
J gene: TRBJ2-7
CDR3 protein: CASTSSIYEQYF
CDR3 DNA: TGTGCCAGCACCTCTTCGATCTACGAGCAGTACTTC

D gene: .
clone size: few
V gene: TRBV6-5
J gene: TRBJ2-5
CDR3 protein: CASSYSFGRTGGETQYF
CDR3 DNA: TGTGCCAGCAGTTACTCCTTTGGACGCACAGGAGGAGAGACCCAGTACTTC

D gene: .
clone size: many
V gene: TRBV10-1
J gene: TRBJ2-7
CDR3 protein: CASSGTESSYEQYF
CDR3 DNA: TGCGCCAGCAGTGGGACGGAGAGCTCCTACGAGCAGTACTTC

D gene: TRBD1
clone size: many
V gene: TRBV4-2
J gene: TRBJ2-2
CDR3 protein: CASRLTPDRGLSGELFF
CDR3 DNA: TGTGCCAGCAGATTGACCCCGGACAGGGGATTATCCGGGGAGCTGTTTTTT

D gene: .
clone size: many
V gene: TRBV2
J gene: TRBJ1-5
CDR3 protein: CASSEAGYSNQPQHF
CDR3 DNA: TGTGCCAGCAGTGAGGCGGGGTACAGCAATCAGCCCCAGCATTTT

D gene: TRBD1
clone size: many
V gene: TRBV29-1
J gene: TRBJ2-6
CDR3 protein: CSVEATGQGPRSGANVLTF
CDR3 DNA: TGCAGCGTTGAAGCGACTGGACAGGGACCGCGCTCTGGGGCCAACGTCCTGACTTTC

D gene: .
clone size: .
V gene: TRBV29-1
J gene: TRBJ1-3
CDR3 protein: CSVVWIGGPSSGNTIYF
CDR3 DNA: TGCAGCGTTGTGTGGATCGGGGGGCCGAGCTCTGGAAACACCATATATTTT

D gene: .
clone size: few
V gene: TRBV6-5
J gene: TRBJ1-2
CDR3 protein: CASSPGPRDYGYTF
CDR3 DNA: TGTGCCAGCAGTCCAGGTCCCCGCGACTATGGCTACACCTTC

D gene: .
clone size: many
V gene: TRBV10-1
J gene: TRBJ2-5
CDR3 protein: CASSEVTGGPGGETQYF
CDR3 DNA: TGCGCCAGCAGTGAGGTTACAGGCGGGCCGGGTGGAGAGACCCAGTACTTC

D gene: .
clone size: .
V gene: TRBV5-1
J gene: TRBJ2-7
CDR3 protein: CARGEDRRGEQYF
CDR3 DNA: TGCGCCAGAGGGGAGGACAGACGAGGGGAGCAGTACTTC

D gene: .
clone size: few
V gene: TRBV27
J gene: TRBJ2-7
CDR3 protein: CASSFTGSDYEQYF
CDR3 DNA: TGTGCCAGCAGTTTTACAGGGTCCGACTACGAGCAGTACTTC

D gene: .
clone size: few
V gene: TRBV12-3/TRBV12-4
J gene: TRBJ2-3
CDR3 protein: CASSFFLEGTDTQYF
CDR3 DNA: TGTGCCAGCAGTTTTTTTTTGGAAGGCACAGATACGCAGTATTTT

D gene: .
clone size: many
V gene: TRBV18
J gene: TRBJ2-7
CDR3 protein: CASSLGVYYEQYF
CDR3 DNA: TGTGCCAGCTCTCTAGGGGTTTACTACGAGCAGTACTTC

D gene: TRBD1
clone size: many
V gene: TRBV7-9
J gene: TRBJ2-1
CDR3 protein: CASSLAHGQGGSEQFF
CDR3 DNA: TGTGCCAGCAGCTTAGCTCATGGACAGGGCGGCAGTGAGCAGTTCTTC